Following are 10 T cell receptor beta chains from one sample sequenced in a study of control samples from healthy donors and cancer patients (dated by TCRdb to the early 2020s). The library was obtained by the immunoSEQ multiplex PCR assay. TCRdb limited this immuneACCESS table to in-frame rearrangements with V and J called. A share of clones is missing; checked studies link under half to unresolved V genes, and the rest is unexplained. In all, the sample holds 90,000 to 150,000 clones, and around 87% of those were seen once. The top ten clonotypes cover about 12% of the sample. Source material: blood. All receptors derive from a man under 40 in good health.

This chain connects TRBV5-8 to TRBJ2-5, with D tentatively TRBD1 or TRBD2 (7 bases each). CDR1 SGHTS and CDR2 YDEGEE come from the germline V gene. The CDR3 is 15 amino acids. Trimming took off 0 bases at V and 7 bases at J, with 16 bases between the two ends. CDR3 residues: CASSLGEGASVTQYF. The CDR3 DNA follows: TGTGCCAGCAGCTTGGGGGAGGGGGCCTCTGTGACCCAGTACTTC.

As DNA, the CDR3 is TGCGCCAGCAGCTTTCAGGGGGAGAACACTGAAGCTTTCTTT. Its protein product is CASSFQGENTEAFF. The gene calls are TRBV5-1 and TRBJ1-1, with 7 nucleotides matching TRBD1. Germline CDR1 is SGHRS and CDR2 is YFSETQ. Trimming cost V 2 bases and J 1 base; bases outside gene matches: 2. The CDR3 extends over 14 amino acids. Full variable domain (rest looked up from reference TRBV5-1 and TRBJ1-1): KAGVTQTPRYLIKTRGQQVTLSCSPISGHRSVSWYQQTPGQGLQFLFEYFSETQRNKGNFPGRFSGRQFSNSRSEMNVSTLELGDSALYLCASSFQGENTEAFFGQGTRLTVV.

The V call is TRBV19, the J call TRBJ1-1; D is unclear. Germline values: CDR1 LNHDA, CDR2 SQIVND (reference sequence). V lost 3 bases, J lost 6 bases, and 11 bases lay in between. The CDR3 covers 13 residues. The chain's CDR3 is CASSIRSGAEAFF. CDR3 DNA: TGTGCCAGTAGTATTCGATCTGGCGCTGAAGCTTTCTTT.

The chain uses TRBV6-4 and TRBJ1-2; TRBD1 agrees at 7 bases. Trimming took 4 bases from V and 4 from J; bases not matched to a gene: 12. CDR1 is MRHNA and CDR2 is SNTAGT in the germline V gene. The CDR3 is made up of 16 amino acids. The CDR3 DNA sequence: TGTGCCAGCAGTGTTCAGGGGCCTCCAGGGGGCTATGGCTACACCTTC. Its protein is CASSVQGPPGGYGYTF.

V and J are TRBV19 and TRBJ2-2; 9 bases match TRBD1. Per germline, CDR1 LNHDA and CDR2 SQIVND (reference sequence). Trimming took 5 bases from V and 4 from J; bases not matched to a gene: 8. The CDR3 loop spans 16 amino acids. CDR3 DNA: TGTGCCAGTAGTCGAACAGGGGGCGATCTCACCGGGGAGCTGTTTTTT. Protein product: CASSRTGGDLTGELFF.

J is TRBJ2-5 and V is TRBV7-9, with D tentatively TRBD1 (6 bases). CDR3 size: 14 residues. Trimming shortened V by 6 bases and J by 2 bases, and 13 bases separated the two germline ends. Germline V gene sequence: CDR1 SEHNR, CDR2 FQNEAQ (reference sequence). DNA of the CDR3: TGTGCCAGCAGAGACCTCGGGACACAAGAGACCCAGTACTTC. It specifies CASRDLGTQETQYF.

V and J are TRBV7-9 and TRBJ2-2; the match to TRBD2 covers 8 bases. CDR1 and CDR2 from the germline V gene are SEHNR and FQNEAQ (reference sequence). This CDR3 is built from 16 residues. Trimming took 4 bases from V and 2 from J; bases not matched to a gene: 6. The CDR3 loop reads CASSSPAGVNTGELFF. CDR3 DNA sequence: TGTGCCAGCAGCTCCCCAGCGGGGGTTAACACCGGGGAGCTGTTTTTT. Full variable domain (remainder filled in from reference TRBV7-9 and TRBJ2-2): DTGVSQNPRHKITKRGQNVTFRCDPISEHNRLYWYRQTLGQGPEFLTYFQNEAQLEKSRLLSDRFSAERPKGSFSTLEIQRTEQGDSAMYLCASSSPAGVNTGELFFGEGSRLTVL.

The chain uses TRBV25-1 and TRBJ1-6; perhaps TRBD1 as D (5 bases). The V end lost 5 bases, the J end lost 6 bases, and 8 bases lay between the germline ends. The CDR3 runs to 13 residues. In germline, CDR1 is MGHDK, CDR2 SYGVNS. The CDR3 DNA follows: TGTGCCAGCAGTCAGGGCTCTAATTCACCCCTCCACTTT. Translating it yields CASSQGSNSPLHF.

The chain joins TRBV7-9 to TRBJ1-1; TRBD1 matches at 9 bases. Looked up from germline, CDR1 is SEHNR and CDR2 is FQNEAQ (reference sequence). V lost 5 bases to trimming and J lost 5 bases; unmatched junction nucleotides: 6. The CDR3 consists of 14 residues. The CDR3 sequence: CASSDTGGKTEAFF. CDR3 DNA sequence: TGTGCCAGCAGCGATACAGGGGGCAAGACTGAAGCTTTCTTT.

The chain has TRBV5-1 and TRBJ2-5; 7 bases are shared with TRBD1. The length of the CDR3 is 15 residues. Germline V gene data show CDR1 as SGHRS and CDR2 as YFSETQ. V was clipped by 4 bases and J by 1 base; unmatched bases: 7. CDR3 coding DNA: TGCGCCAGCAGCCAAGCAACAGGGGTCCAAGAGACCCAGTACTTC. It codes for CASSQATGVQETQYF.